This T cell receptor (beta chain) is drawn from a study of blood T cell repertoires in COVID-19. For the study at large: Samples representing acute and convalescent COVID-19 were sourced from the United States, Italy and Spain.

Per the original data handling: Reference gene primer amplification gave estimated nucleated cell counts. The method was immunoSEQ multiplex PCR; TCRdb's version includes in-frame clones alone and lacks a portion of them. V and J calls plus clone size are reproduced from that table; the DNA served to infer D and trimming. The sample records roughly 320,000 clones, 65% to 90% being singletons. This clone was observed once. Germline CDR1 and CDR2: KGHDR and SFDVKD. The CDR3 runs to 15 residues. The ends were cut back, 3 bases at V and 0 bases at J, with 9 bases in the middle. The sequencing sample was made of peripheral blood. The chain uses TRBV24-1 and TRBJ2-3, with D tentatively TRBD2 (5 bases). The origin of this receptor is a human donor in a cohort sampled during active COVID-19. The CDR3 loop reads CATSDGLMSTDTQYF. The CDR3 DNA sequence: TGTGCCACCAGTGATGGACTCATGAGCACAGATACGCAGTATTTT.